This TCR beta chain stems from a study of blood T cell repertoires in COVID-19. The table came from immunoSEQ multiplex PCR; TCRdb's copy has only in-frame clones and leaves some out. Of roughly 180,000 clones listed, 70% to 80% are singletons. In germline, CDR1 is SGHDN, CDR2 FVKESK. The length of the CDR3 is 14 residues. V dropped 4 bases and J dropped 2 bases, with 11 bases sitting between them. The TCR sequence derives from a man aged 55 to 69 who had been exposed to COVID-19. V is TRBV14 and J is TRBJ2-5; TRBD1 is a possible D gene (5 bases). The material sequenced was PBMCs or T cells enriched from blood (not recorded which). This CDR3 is CASSLMGLQETQYF. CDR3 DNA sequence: TGTGCCAGCAGCCTTATGGGGCTACAAGAGACCCAGTACTTC.